A selection of T cell receptor beta chains follows, all from one sample in a study of T-cell memory formation after mild COVID-19. MiXCR, run by TCRdb on the 5' RACE reads, gives a single entry per CDR3 protein. This sample has about 130,000 distinct CDR3 sequences, with about 15% found just once. The sample consisted of PBMCs or a T cell subset sorted from them (not recorded which). All receptors derive from a man younger than 35 who had mild COVID-19 (a few samples of this study predate the infection). Cell type and time point are not known. Both conserved end residues are part of each CDR3. The order of the fields is clone size, D gene, V gene, J gene, CDR3 protein, CDR3 DNA. D genes are given only for firm matches. A row's size may be missing; if present it is once, few, many or a size class.

few,TRBD2,TRBV7-9,TRBJ2-5,CASSSGLAQETQYF,TGTGCCAGCAGCTCCGGACTAGCCCAAGAGACCCAGTACTTC
.,.,TRBV11-2,TRBJ2-2,CASSKTLPGELFF,TGTGCCAGCAGCAAGACACTACCCGGGGAGCTGTTTTTT
.,TRBD1,TRBV6-5,TRBJ1-1,CASRRQGKRGGAFF,TGTGCCAGCAGGAGACAGGGTAAACGGGGGGGAGCTTTCTTT
few,.,TRBV7-2,TRBJ1-2,CASSPRGGEVHGYTF,TGTGCCAGCAGCCCCCGAGGAGGGGAGGTCCATGGCTACACCTTC
.,TRBD2,TRBV29-1,TRBJ2-1,CSVEALAGVFYNEQFF,TGCAGCGTTGAAGCCCTAGCGGGGGTCTTCTACAATGAGCAGTTCTTC
.,.,TRBV6-1,TRBJ1-2,CASSERKGAVNGYTF,TGTGCCAGCAGTGAACGTAAGGGAGCGGTGAATGGCTACACCTTC
few,.,TRBV6-5,TRBJ1-6,CASSTGGGSPLHF,TGTGCCAGCAGTACAGGAGGCGGATCACCCCTCCACTTT
.,.,TRBV5-1,TRBJ2-3,CASRPGQSADTQYF,TGCGCCAGCCGCCCCGGACAGTCCGCAGATACGCAGTATTTT
few,.,TRBV11-2,TRBJ2-7,CASSTTSYEQYF,TGTGCCAGCAGCACGACAAGCTACGAGCAGTACTTC
.,.,TRBV29-1,TRBJ2-3,CSVEHPGDTQYF,TGCAGCGTTGAGCACCCAGGGGATACGCAGTATTTT
.,.,TRBV4-3,TRBJ2-6,CASSQEVGIRAAGANVLTF,TGCGCCAGCAGCCAAGAGGTTGGGATCCGGGCTGCTGGGGCCAACGTCCTGACTTTC
few,TRBD1,TRBV2,TRBJ1-1,CASRDRGTEAFF,TGTGCCAGCAGGGACAGGGGTACTGAAGCTTTCTTT
.,TRBD1,TRBV14,TRBJ2-3,CASSRQGPDTQYF,TGTGCCAGCAGCCGACAGGGACCCGATACGCAGTATTTT
few,.,TRBV12-3/TRBV12-4,TRBJ1-2,CASRLGQLNYGYTF,TGTGCCAGCAGGCTCGGACAGCTGAACTATGGCTACACCTTC
.,.,TRBV18,TRBJ2-1,CASSPRGKGARSSYNEQFF,TGTGCCAGCTCACCTCGGGGAAAAGGCGCTAGGAGCTCCTACAATGAGCAGTTCTTC
few,.,TRBV7-8,TRBJ2-7,CASSSSELRVEQYF,TGTGCCAGCAGCTCTAGCGAGCTCCGAGTCGAGCAGTACTTC
.,.,TRBV20-1,TRBJ1-1,CSARDPRRNTEAFF,TGCAGTGCTAGAGATCCACGTAGAAACACTGAAGCTTTCTTT
many,.,TRBV7-3,TRBJ2-3,CASSETGGLDTQYF,TGTGCCAGCAGCGAAACGGGGGGCCTAGATACGCAGTATTTT
few,.,TRBV7-6,TRBJ2-3,CASSVSYISPRDTQYF,TGTGCCAGCAGCGTTAGTTATATAAGCCCGCGAGATACGCAGTATTTT
.,TRBD2,TRBV7-9,TRBJ2-5,CASSFLTSGETQYF,TGTGCCAGCAGCTTTCTTACTAGCGGAGAGACCCAGTACTTC
.,TRBD2,TRBV20-1,TRBJ2-5,CSPLLSGAETQYF,TGCAGTCCGCTACTGAGCGGGGCGGAGACCCAGTACTTC
.,TRBD1,TRBV13,TRBJ1-2,CASRRPGQGDYGYTF,TGTGCCAGCAGAAGGCCGGGACAGGGAGACTATGGCTACACCTTC
.,TRBD2,TRBV7-7,TRBJ2-5,CASSKTSGQETQYF,TGTGCTAGCAGCAAGACTAGCGGGCAAGAGACCCAGTACTTC
.,.,TRBV27,TRBJ1-5,CASSLAQGGVRGQPQHF,TGTGCCAGCAGTTTAGCACAGGGAGGGGTGCGCGGACAGCCCCAGCATTTT
.,.,TRBV7-6,TRBJ2-1,CASSLPIGDNEQFF,TGTGCCAGCAGCTTGCCTATTGGAGACAATGAGCAGTTCTTC
.,TRBD1,TRBV5-6,TRBJ1-5,CASSSRTGDRQPQHF,TGTGCCAGCAGCTCGCGGACAGGGGACCGTCAGCCCCAGCATTTT
.,.,TRBV6-2/TRBV6-3,TRBJ2-5,CASSYLLRETQYF,TGTGCCAGCAGTTACTTGTTAAGGGAGACCCAGTACTTC
few,.,TRBV7-9,TRBJ2-1,CASSPDNNEQFF,TGTGCCAGCAGCCCTGACAACAATGAGCAGTTCTTC
few,.,TRBV10-3,TRBJ2-3,CAISDSQGGTDTQYF,TGTGCCATCAGTGACTCCCAGGGCGGGACAGATACGCAGTATTTT
.,.,TRBV4-3,TRBJ2-5,CASSRHRGETQYF,TGCGCCAGCAGCCGACACCGAGGGGAGACCCAGTACTTC
.,.,TRBV9,TRBJ1-5,CASSPAGVLGQPQHF,TGTGCCAGCAGCCCCGCGGGAGTTTTAGGTCAGCCCCAGCATTTT
.,.,TRBV5-6,TRBJ2-1,CASSLFRGRYDNEQFF,TGTGCCAGCAGCTTGTTCCGGGGGCGATACGACAATGAGCAGTTCTTC
.,TRBD1,TRBV7-1,TRBJ2-1,CASSSNRGTYNEQFF,TGTGCCAGCAGCTCAAACAGGGGAACCTACAATGAGCAGTTCTTC
few,.,TRBV5-1,TRBJ2-5,CASSLGAGPSGTQYF,TGCGCCAGCAGCTTGGGGGCAGGGCCCTCGGGGACCCAGTACTTC
.,TRBD2,TRBV20-1,TRBJ2-3,CSASGRLAVSTDTQYF,TGCAGTGCTAGTGGCCGACTAGCGGTAAGCACAGATACGCAGTATTTT
.,TRBD1,TRBV27,TRBJ1-2,CASSEGAHYGYTF,TGTGCCAGCAGCGAGGGGGCCCACTATGGCTACACCTTC
few,TRBD2,TRBV10-3,TRBJ2-5,CAISLEGSGGRETQYF,TGTGCCATCAGCCTCGAGGGTAGCGGGGGACGGGAGACCCAGTACTTC
.,TRBD2,TRBV5-1,TRBJ2-1,CASSWGSSGPSHEQFF,TGCGCCAGCAGCTGGGGATCTAGCGGACCCTCGCATGAGCAGTTCTTC